The text below deals with one T cell receptor (beta chain). This specimen comes from a study of blood T cell repertoires in COVID-19. In the original processing: Nucleated cell counts were estimated from reference gene primer amplification. Assay used: immunoSEQ multiplex PCR; TCRdb lists only in-frame clones, some missing. That table furnishes V, J and clone size, whereas the DNA furnished D and trimming. The profile shows about 140,000 clones, 75% to 90% of them singletons. Germline CDR1 and CDR2: SGHNT and YENEEA. The CDR3 sequence is 13 residues long. Trimming took 2 bases from V and 9 from J; bases not matched to a gene: 3.

The sample consisted of PBMCs or T cells enriched from blood (not recorded which). The V and J genes are TRBV11-3 and TRBJ2-1; TRBD1 matches 8 bases. The TCR was taken from a man between 50 and 59 years old who had recovered from COVID-19. The CDR3 sequence: CASSLQDRVEQFF. Here the CDR3 DNA reads TGTGCCAGCAGCTTACAGGACAGGGTTGAGCAGTTCTTC.